This record looks at one TCR beta chain sequence and its context. As yet, its antigen is unknown. Trimming removed 4 bases at V and 0 bases at J, with 5 bases between. Germline V gene sequence: CDR1 LNHDA, CDR2 SQIVND (reference sequence). This CDR3 comprises 13 residues. The PCR was carried out with 60 Vbeta primers and 13 Jbeta primers. Clones were sequenced by immunoSEQ multiplex PCR, and TCRdb holds only the in-frame ones, with some missing. Here the sample table reports over 90,000 clones. This sample is drawn from a study of cytomegalovirus exposure and HLA in healthy donors. Study-wide results and caveats: Most of the TCR beta V segments (in an earlier analysis) were productive either about 87% or about 30% of the time. Beyond CMV serostatus, there was no information to go on about immune exposure.

The rearrangement joins TRBV19 to TRBJ2-3; D gene unclear. The sequence was obtained from a middle-aged man in good health and CMV-seronegative. The specimen sequenced was PBMCs. CDR3 protein: CASSRLSTDTQYF. In DNA, the CDR3 is TGTGCCAGTAGTAGACTGAGCACAGATACGCAGTATTTT.